This is a list of T cell receptor beta chains from one sample in a study of blood T cells in healthy people across ages. TCRdb itself ran the 5' RACE reads through MiXCR, one entry per CDR3 protein. The table includes roughly 1,800,000 distinct CDR3 sequences, roughly 49% detected once. The sample was blood. The receptor source for this set is a woman aged 40 to 50 in good health. Each CDR3 is given with its conserved first and last residue. D genes are given only for firm matches. Clone size, where shown, is once, few, many, or a class for clones that have expanded.

j_gene,d_gene,abundance,v_gene,CDR3nt,CDR3aa
TRBJ2-7,TRBD1,-,TRBV14,TGTGCCAGCAGCCAACCCAGATACAGGGGGAAAACATTCTACGAGCAGTACTTC,CASSQPRYRGKTFYEQYF
TRBJ2-3,TRBD1,-,TRBV4-1,TGCGCCAGCAGCGACGTCGCTCGGGACAGGGTTCGGTATTTT,CASSDVARDRVRYF
TRBJ2-7,-,-,TRBV6-5,TGTGCCTCCTGCGAGGGGAACGAGCAGTACTTC,CASCEGNEQYF
TRBJ1-1,-,few,TRBV4-2,TGTGCCAGCAGCCAAGAAGCAGACATGAACACTGAAGCTTTCTTT,CASSQEADMNTEAFF
TRBJ1-2,-,-,TRBV29-1,TGCGGCGTTGAAGGGCAGCTCTCTGACTATGGCTACACCTTC,CGVEGQLSDYGYTF
TRBJ1-2,TRBD1,-,TRBV6-1,TGTGCCAGCAGTGCGCATCCGGGACAGGGCGCCTATGGCTACACCTTC,CASSAHPGQGAYGYTF
TRBJ2-1,-,-,TRBV28,TGTGCCAGCAGAAGGCAGGTCTCCTTAGATGGGCAGTTCTTC,CASRRQVSLDGQFF
TRBJ2-3,TRBD2,-,TRBV7-6,TGTGCCAGCAGCGCGCGCAGACTAGCGATCACAGATACGCAGTATTTT,CASSARRLAITDTQYF
TRBJ1-6,-,-,TRBV21-1,TGTGCCAGCAGCAGGGGTAAGGGGGCGGCCTCTTATTCACCCCTCCACTTT,CASSRGKGAASYSPLHF
TRBJ2-3,-,once,TRBV20-1,TGCAGTGCTAGAAGGAGGGGATCTGCCACAGATACGCAGTATTTT,CSARRRGSATDTQYF
TRBJ2-7,-,many,TRBV29-1,TGCAGCGTTGTAACGGGGGATGGCGAGCAGTACTTC,CSVVTGDGEQYF
TRBJ2-3,TRBD2,few,TRBV29-1,TGCAGCTCCAGACTAGCGGGGTCTTTTCCTCGCACAGATACGCAGTATTTT,CSSRLAGSFPRTDTQYF
TRBJ1-2,-,-,TRBV28,TGTGCCAGCAGTATGCTCAGCACCAACTATGGCTACACCTTC,CASSMLSTNYGYTF
TRBJ2-3,-,-,TRBV24-1,TGTGCCACCAGTGTTTGGGGAGACACAGATACGCAGTATTTT,CATSVWGDTDTQYF
TRBJ2-5,-,-,TRBV6-2/TRBV6-3,TGTGCCAGCAGAGGTAACGGAGAGACCCAGTACTTC,CASRGNGETQYF
TRBJ2-5,TRBD2,-,TRBV4-3,TGCGCCAGCAGCCAAAATGTGGGACTAGCGGGGGAGACCCAGTACTTC,CASSQNVGLAGETQYF
TRBJ2-1,TRBD2,few,TRBV15,TGTGCCACCAGCGGACTAGCGGGACACAATGAGCAGTTCTTC,CATSGLAGHNEQFF
TRBJ2-3,TRBD1,-,TRBV28,TGTGCCAGCGGGACCTTGGGACAGGGGGCAGATACGCAGTATTTT,CASGTLGQGADTQYF
TRBJ1-2,TRBD1,few,TRBV6-6,TGTGCCAGCAGTTCCCCCCGGGACAGGGGTGGTGGCTACACCTTC,CASSSPRDRGGGYTF
TRBJ2-7,-,-,TRBV6-5,TGTGCCAGCAGTTTTCCGGGACAAGCCTACAATGAGCAGTACTTC,CASSFPGQAYNEQYF
TRBJ2-4,-,few,TRBV20-1,TGCAGTGCGCACAGGGTTGGAAACATTCAGTACTTC,CSAHRVGNIQYF
TRBJ2-3,TRBD1,-,TRBV10-3,TGTGCCTCTTACGGCCAGACAGGGGGATTCTCGGATACGCAGTATTTT,CASYGQTGGFSDTQYF
TRBJ2-7,-,-,TRBV15,TGTGCCACCAGCTATACCCCGGTCCCCTACGAGCAGTACTTC,CATSYTPVPYEQYF
TRBJ2-7,TRBD1,-,TRBV2,TGCGCCAGCAGCAGCACCGGGACAGGGGCTCCGGGTGAGCAGTACTTC,CASSSTGTGAPGEQYF
TRBJ1-2,TRBD1,-,TRBV5-5,TGTGCCAGCAGTCCAACCACAGGGGGCTGGGGCTACACCTTC,CASSPTTGGWGYTF
TRBJ2-5,-,-,TRBV20-1,TGCAGTGCTCTTGACAGGATACTAAAAGAGACCCAGTACTTC,CSALDRILKETQYF
TRBJ2-3,-,-,TRBV9,TGTGCCAGCAGCGTATCGGACTATTACACAGATACGCAGTATTTT,CASSVSDYYTDTQYF
TRBJ2-2,-,-,TRBV6-2/TRBV6-3,TGTGCCAGCAGTTACGTCGGGGGGCTTAAGGCCGGGGAGCTGTTTTTT,CASSYVGGLKAGELFF